This T cell receptor beta chain originates from a study of persistence of HIV-infected CD4 T cells. Study results and limitations: Antigen-responding cells were enriched for degenerate expanded CDR3beta sequences. Rare CMV-responding cells carrying HIV-1 proviruses were not analyzed separately for TCR.

A remark on this clone: Its specificity is not known.

An overlapping HIV-1 Gag peptide pool stimulated these cells at 1 ug/peptide/mL. CD4+ T cells upregulating both CD40 ligand and CD69 were sorted as responding cells. Germline CDR1 is MNHEY and CDR2 is SMNVEV (reference sequence). Trimming removed 7 bases from V and 3 bases from J; junction bases left unmatched: 21. The CDR3 spans 19 residues. Sequencing used immunoSEQ version 4 in survey mode. Clones were read by immunoSEQ multiplex PCR, and TCRdb kept only the in-frame ones, dropping some. The table lists 25,000 to 35,000 clones, around 70% of them singletons, with more than 1.3% in the top ten. The V call is TRBV27, the J call TRBJ1-5, with 7 bases aligning to TRBD1. The receptor comes from an adult man with HIV who was CMV-seropositive. The material was CD4+ T cells sorted from PBMCs after roughly 18-hour stimulation, obtained from a patient who received antiretroviral therapy. This CDR3 reads CASNSRGPANVLNNQPQHF. For the CDR3, the DNA is TGTGCCAGCAACTCTAGGGGGCCAGCAAACGTCCTCAACAATCAGCCCCAGCATTTT.